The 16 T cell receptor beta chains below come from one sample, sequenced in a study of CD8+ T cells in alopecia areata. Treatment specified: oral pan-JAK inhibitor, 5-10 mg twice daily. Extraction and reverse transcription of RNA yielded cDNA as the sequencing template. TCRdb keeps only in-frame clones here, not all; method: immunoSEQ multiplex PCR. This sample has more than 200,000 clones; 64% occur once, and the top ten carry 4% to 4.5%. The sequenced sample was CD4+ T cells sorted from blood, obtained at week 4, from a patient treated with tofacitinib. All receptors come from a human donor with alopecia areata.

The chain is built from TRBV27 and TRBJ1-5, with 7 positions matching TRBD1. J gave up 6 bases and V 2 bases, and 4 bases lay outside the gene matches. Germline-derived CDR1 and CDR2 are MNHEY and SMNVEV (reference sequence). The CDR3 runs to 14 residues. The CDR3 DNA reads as TGTGCCAGCAGTTTAGTAGGGGGCAGTCAGCCCCAGCATTTT. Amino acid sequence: CASSLVGGSQPQHF.

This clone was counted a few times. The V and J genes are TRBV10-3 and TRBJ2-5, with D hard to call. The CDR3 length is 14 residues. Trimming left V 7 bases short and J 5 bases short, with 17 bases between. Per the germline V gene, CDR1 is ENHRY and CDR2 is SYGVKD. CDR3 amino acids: CAIKVNRDGETQYF. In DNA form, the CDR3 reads TGTGCCATCAAGGTGAATCGCGATGGGGAGACCCAGTACTTC.

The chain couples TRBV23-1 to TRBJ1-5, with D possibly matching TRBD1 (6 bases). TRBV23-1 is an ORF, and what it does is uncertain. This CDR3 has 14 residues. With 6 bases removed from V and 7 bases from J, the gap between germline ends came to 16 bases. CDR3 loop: CASRIPGERQPQHF. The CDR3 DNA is TGCGCCAGCAGGATACCAGGGGAGAGGCAGCCCCAGCATTTT.

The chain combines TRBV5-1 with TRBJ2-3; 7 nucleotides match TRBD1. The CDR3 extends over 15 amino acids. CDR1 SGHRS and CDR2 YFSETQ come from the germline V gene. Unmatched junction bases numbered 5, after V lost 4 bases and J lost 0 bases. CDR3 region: CASSPAGGSTDTQYF. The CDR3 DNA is TGCGCCAGCAGCCCGGCAGGGGGAAGCACAGATACGCAGTATTTT.

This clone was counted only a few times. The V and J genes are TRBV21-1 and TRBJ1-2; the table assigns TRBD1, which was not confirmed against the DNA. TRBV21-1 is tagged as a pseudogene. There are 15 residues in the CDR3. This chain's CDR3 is CASSKATDSYYGYTF. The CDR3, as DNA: TGTGCCAGCAGCAAAGCAACTGACAGTTACTATGGCTACACCTTC.

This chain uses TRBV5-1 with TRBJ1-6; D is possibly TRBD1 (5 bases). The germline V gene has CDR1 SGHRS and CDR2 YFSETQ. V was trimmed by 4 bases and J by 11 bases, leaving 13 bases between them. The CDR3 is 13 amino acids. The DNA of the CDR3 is TGCGCCAGCAGCATGGGGGAGGAGGCACCCCTCCACTTT. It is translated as CASSMGEEAPLHF. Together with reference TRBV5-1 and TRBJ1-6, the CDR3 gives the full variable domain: KAGVTQTPRYLIKTRGQQVTLSCSPISGHRSVSWYQQTPGQGLQFLFEYFSETQRNKGNFPGRFSGRQFSNSRSEMNVSTLELGDSALYLCASSMGEEAPLHFGNGTRLTVT.

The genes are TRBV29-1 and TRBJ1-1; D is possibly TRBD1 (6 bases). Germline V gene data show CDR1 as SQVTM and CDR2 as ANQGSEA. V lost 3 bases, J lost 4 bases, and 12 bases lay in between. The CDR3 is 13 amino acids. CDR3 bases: TGCAGCGTTGACCCAGGGGTGGGCACTGAAGCTTTCTTT. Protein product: CSVDPGVGTEAFF.

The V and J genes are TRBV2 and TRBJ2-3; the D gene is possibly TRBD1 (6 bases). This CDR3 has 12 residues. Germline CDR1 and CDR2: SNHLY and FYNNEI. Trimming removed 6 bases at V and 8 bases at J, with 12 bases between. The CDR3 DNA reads TGTGCCAGCAGGCTGGGGGCGGCTACGCAGTATTTT. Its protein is CASRLGAATQYF.

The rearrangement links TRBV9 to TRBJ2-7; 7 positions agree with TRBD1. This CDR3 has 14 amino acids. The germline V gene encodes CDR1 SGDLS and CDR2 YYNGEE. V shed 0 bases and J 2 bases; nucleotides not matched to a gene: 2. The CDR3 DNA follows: TGTGCCAGCAGCGTAGGACAGGGCCCCTACGAGCAGTACTTC. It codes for CASSVGQGPYEQYF.

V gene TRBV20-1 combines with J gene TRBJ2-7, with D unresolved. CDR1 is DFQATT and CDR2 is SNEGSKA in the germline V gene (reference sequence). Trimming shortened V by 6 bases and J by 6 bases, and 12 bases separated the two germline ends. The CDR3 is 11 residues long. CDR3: CSARPAAEQYF. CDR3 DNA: TGCAGTGCGAGGCCCGCGGCCGAGCAGTACTTC.

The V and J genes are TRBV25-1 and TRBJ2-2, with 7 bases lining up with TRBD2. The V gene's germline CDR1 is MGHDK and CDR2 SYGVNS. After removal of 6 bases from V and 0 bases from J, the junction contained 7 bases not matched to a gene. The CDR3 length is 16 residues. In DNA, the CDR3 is TGTGCCAGCAGCGCCCTGGGGGGGACGAACACCGGGGAGCTGTTTTTT. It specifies CASSALGGTNTGELFF.

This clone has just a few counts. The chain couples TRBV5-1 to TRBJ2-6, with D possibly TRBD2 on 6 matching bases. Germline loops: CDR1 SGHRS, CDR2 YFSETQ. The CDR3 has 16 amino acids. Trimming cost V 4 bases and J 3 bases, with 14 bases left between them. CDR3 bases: TGCGCCAGCAGCAAGGAGGGCGGAGGTGGGGCCAACGTCCTGACTTTC. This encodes CASSKEGGGGANVLTF. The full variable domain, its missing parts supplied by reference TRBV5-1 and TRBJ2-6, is KAGVTQTPRYLIKTRGQQVTLSCSPISGHRSVSWYQQTPGQGLQFLFEYFSETQRNKGNFPGRFSGRQFSNSRSEMNVSTLELGDSALYLCASSKEGGGGANVLTFGAGSRLTVL.

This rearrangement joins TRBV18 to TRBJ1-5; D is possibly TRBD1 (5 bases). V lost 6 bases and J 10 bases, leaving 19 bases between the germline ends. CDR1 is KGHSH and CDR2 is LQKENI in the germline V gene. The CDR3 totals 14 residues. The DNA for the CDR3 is TGTGCCAGCTCCGCTGGGGGGGGGTCGTTACCCCAGCATTTT. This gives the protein CASSAGGGSLPQHF.

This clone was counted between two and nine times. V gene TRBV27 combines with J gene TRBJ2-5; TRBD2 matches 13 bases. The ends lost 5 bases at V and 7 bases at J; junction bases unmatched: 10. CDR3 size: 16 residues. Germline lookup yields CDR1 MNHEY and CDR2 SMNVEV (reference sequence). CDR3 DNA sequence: TGTGCCAGCAGTCAACTAGCGGGGGGGTCCTCGGGGACCCAGTACTTC. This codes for CASSQLAGGSSGTQYF.

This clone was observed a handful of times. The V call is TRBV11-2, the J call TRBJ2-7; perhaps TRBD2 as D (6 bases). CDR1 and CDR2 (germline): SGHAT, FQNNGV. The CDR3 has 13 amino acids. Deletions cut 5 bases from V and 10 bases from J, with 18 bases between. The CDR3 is CASSEPGLQAQYF. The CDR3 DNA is TGTGCCAGCAGCGAACCGGGACTCCAAGCACAGTACTTC.

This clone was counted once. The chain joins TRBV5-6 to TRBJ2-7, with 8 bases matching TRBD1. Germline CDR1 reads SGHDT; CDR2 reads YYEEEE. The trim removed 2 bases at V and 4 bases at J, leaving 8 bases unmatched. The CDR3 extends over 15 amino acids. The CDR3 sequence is CASSFSHRGIYEQYF. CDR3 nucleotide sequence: TGTGCCAGCAGCTTCTCCCACAGGGGGATATACGAGCAGTACTTC. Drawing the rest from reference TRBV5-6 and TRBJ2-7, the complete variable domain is DAGVTQSPTHLIKTRGQQVTLRCSPKSGHDTVSWYQQALGQGPQFIFQYYEEEERQRGNFPDRFSGHQFPNYSSELNVNALLLGDSALYLCASSFSHRGIYEQYFGPGTRLTVT.